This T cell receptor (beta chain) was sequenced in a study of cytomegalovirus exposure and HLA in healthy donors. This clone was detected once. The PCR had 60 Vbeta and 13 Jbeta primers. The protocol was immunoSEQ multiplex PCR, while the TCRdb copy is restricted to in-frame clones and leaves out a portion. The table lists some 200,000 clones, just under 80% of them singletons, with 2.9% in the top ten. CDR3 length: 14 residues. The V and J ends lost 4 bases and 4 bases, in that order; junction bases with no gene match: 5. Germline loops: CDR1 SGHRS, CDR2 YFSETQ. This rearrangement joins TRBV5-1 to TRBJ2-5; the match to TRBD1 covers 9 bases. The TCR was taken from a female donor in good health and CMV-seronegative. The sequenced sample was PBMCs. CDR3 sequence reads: CASSPQGARETQYF. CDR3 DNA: TGCGCCAGCAGCCCACAGGGGGCGAGAGAGACCCAGTACTTC. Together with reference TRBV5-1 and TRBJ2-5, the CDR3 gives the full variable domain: KAGVTQTPRYLIKTRGQQVTLSCSPISGHRSVSWYQQTPGQGLQFLFEYFSETQRNKGNFPGRFSGRQFSNSRSEMNVSTLELGDSALYLCASSPQGARETQYFGPGTRLLVL.